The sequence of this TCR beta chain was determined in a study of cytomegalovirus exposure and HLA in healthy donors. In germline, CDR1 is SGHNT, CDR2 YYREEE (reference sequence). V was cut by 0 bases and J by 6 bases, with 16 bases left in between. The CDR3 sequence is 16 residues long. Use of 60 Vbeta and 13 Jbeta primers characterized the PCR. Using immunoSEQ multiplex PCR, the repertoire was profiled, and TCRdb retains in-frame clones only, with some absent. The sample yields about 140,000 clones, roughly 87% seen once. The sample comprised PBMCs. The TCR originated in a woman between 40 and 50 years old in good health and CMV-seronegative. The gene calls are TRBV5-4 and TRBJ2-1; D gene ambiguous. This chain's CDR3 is CASSLAYQVEINEQFF. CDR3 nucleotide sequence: TGTGCCAGCAGCTTGGCCTACCAGGTAGAAATCAATGAGCAGTTCTTC. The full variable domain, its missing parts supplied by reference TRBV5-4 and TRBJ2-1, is ETGVTQSPTHLIKTRGQQVTLRCSSQSGHNTVSWYQQALGQGPQFIFQYYREEENGRGNFPPRFSGLQFPNYSSELNVNALELDDSALYLCASSLAYQVEINEQFFGPGTRLTVL.